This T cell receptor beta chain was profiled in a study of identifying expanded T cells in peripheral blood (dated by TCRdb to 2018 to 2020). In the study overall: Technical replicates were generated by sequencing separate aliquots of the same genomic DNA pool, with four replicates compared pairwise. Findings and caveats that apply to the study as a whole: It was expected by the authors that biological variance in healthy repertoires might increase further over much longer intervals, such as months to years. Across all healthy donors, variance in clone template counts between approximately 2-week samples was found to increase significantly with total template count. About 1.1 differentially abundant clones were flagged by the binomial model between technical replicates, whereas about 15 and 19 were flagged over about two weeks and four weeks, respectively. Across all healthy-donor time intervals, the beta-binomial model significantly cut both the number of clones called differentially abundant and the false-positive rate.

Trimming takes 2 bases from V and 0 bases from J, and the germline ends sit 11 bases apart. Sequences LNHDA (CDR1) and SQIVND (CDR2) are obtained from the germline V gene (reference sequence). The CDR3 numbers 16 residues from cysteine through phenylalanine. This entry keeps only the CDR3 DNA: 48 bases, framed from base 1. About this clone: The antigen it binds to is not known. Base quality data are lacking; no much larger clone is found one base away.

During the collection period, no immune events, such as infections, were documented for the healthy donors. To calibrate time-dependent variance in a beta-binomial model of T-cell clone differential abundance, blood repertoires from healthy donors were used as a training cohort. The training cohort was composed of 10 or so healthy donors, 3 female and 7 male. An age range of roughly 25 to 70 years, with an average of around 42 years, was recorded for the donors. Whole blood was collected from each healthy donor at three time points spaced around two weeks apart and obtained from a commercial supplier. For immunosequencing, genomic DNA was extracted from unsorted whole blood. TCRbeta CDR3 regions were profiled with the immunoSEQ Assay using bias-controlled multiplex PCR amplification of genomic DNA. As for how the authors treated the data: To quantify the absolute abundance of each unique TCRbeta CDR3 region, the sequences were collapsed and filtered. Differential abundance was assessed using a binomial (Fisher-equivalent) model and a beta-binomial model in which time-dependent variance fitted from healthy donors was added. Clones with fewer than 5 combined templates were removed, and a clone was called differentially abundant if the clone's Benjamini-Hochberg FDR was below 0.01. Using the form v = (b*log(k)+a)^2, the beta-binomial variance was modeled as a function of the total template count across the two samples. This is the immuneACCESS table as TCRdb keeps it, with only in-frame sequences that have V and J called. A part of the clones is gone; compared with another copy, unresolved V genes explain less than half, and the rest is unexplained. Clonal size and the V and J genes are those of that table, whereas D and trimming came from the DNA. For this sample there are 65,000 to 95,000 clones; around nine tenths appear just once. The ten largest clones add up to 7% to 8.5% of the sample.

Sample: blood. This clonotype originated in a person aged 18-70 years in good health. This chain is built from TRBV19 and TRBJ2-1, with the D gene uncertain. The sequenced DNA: TGTGCCAGTAGTATAAGTCTACGAAGCTCCTACAATGAGCAGTTCTTC. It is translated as CASSISLRSSYNEQFF. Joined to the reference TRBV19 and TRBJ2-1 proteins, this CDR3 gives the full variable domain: DGGITQSPKYLFRKEGQNVTLSCEQNLNHDAMYWYRQDPGQGLRLIYYSQIVNDFQKGDIAEGYSVSREKKESFPLTVTSAQKNPTAFYLCASSISLRSSYNEQFFGPGTRLTVL.